This is a list of T cell receptor beta chains from one sample in a study of identical twins. TCRdb passed the 5' RACE reads through MiXCR, listing each CDR3 protein once. The table lists 700,000 to 950,000 distinct CDR3 sequences, 9% to 15% of them singletons, with 1.5% to 2% in the top ten. This sample was shared with a second study, whose subject was yellow fever vaccine responses in identical twins.

Sequenced input: PBMCs. The receptors here all came from a woman aged 18-29 years in good health. CDR3s include the opening cysteine and the closing phenylalanine or tryptophan. The D gene is left open where the match is weak. Size is stated for part of the rows, as once, few or many counts, or as a class when the clone is expanded.

V gene,clone size,J gene,D gene,CDR3 protein,CDR3 DNA
TRBV12-3/TRBV12-4,NA,TRBJ2-2,TRBD2,CASRGLAGGPGELFF,TGTGCCAGCAGGGGACTAGCGGGAGGGCCCGGGGAGCTGTTTTTT
TRBV7-6,few,TRBJ2-2,TRBD2,CASSSPGGIPGELFF,TGTGCCAGCAGCTCCCCGGGGGGGATCCCCGGGGAGCTGTTTTTT
TRBV5-6,NA,TRBJ2-1,TRBD2,CASSLVSGAMDEQFF,TGTGCCAGCAGCTTGGTTAGCGGGGCCATGGATGAGCAGTTCTTC
TRBV13,few,TRBJ2-7,NA,CASSFYTGIEQYF,TGTGCCAGCAGCTTTTACACAGGCATCGAGCAGTACTTC
TRBV7-9,many,TRBJ2-7,NA,CASSLDPGSMNEQYF,TGTGCCAGCAGCTTAGACCCCGGGAGTATGAACGAGCAGTACTTC
TRBV12-3/TRBV12-4,NA,TRBJ2-1,TRBD1,CASSGIPGQGATSSYNEQFF,TGTGCCAGCAGTGGGATTCCGGGACAGGGGGCTACTAGCTCCTACAATGAGCAGTTCTTC
TRBV5-1,NA,TRBJ2-7,TRBD2,CASSTTSGVTYEQYF,TGCGCCAGCAGCACAACTAGCGGGGTTACCTACGAGCAGTACTTC
TRBV20-1,NA,TRBJ2-2,TRBD1,CSARGQGVGELFF,TGCAGTGCTAGGGGACAGGGAGTTGGGGAGCTGTTTTTT
TRBV6-4,few,TRBJ1-1,TRBD1,CASSETGDNTEAFF,TGTGCCAGCAGTGAAACAGGGGATAACACTGAAGCTTTCTTT
TRBV7-2,NA,TRBJ2-2,NA,CASRTHPRAGDTGELFF,TGTGCCAGCAGGACTCATCCCAGGGCAGGGGACACCGGGGAGCTGTTTTTT
TRBV12-3/TRBV12-4,many,TRBJ2-4,TRBD2,CASGSSGGSKNIQYF,TGTGCCAGCGGTAGTTCCGGGGGGTCCAAAAACATTCAGTACTTC
TRBV3-1,NA,TRBJ2-2,TRBD1,CASSQEGQSNTGELFF,TGTGCCAGCAGCCAAGAGGGACAGTCGAACACCGGGGAGCTGTTTTTT
TRBV24-1,many,TRBJ2-2,TRBD1,CATRGQGNTGELFF,TGTGCCACCAGGGGACAGGGCAACACCGGGGAGCTGTTTTTT
TRBV28,NA,TRBJ1-6,NA,CASSLGTPRSYNSPLHF,TGTGCCAGCAGCCTCGGGACACCTCGCTCCTATAATTCACCCCTCCACTTT
TRBV12-3/TRBV12-4,NA,TRBJ1-2,NA,CASSFSGHLLGYTF,TGTGCCAGCAGTTTCAGCGGACACCTTCTTGGCTACACCTTC
TRBV5-1,NA,TRBJ2-3,NA,CASSWRQTPDTQYF,TGCGCCAGCAGCTGGAGACAGACTCCAGATACGCAGTATTTT
TRBV12-3/TRBV12-4,NA,TRBJ2-2,NA,CASSSGTKTGELFF,TGTGCCAGCAGTTCGGGAACTAAAACCGGGGAGCTGTTTTTT
TRBV2,NA,TRBJ2-2,NA,CASRGKEEAGELFF,TGTGCCAGCCGGGGGAAGGAGGAAGCCGGGGAGCTGTTTTTT
TRBV6-2/TRBV6-3,many,TRBJ1-1,NA,CASSYDANTEAFF,TGTGCCAGCAGTTACGATGCGAACACTGAAGCTTTCTTT
TRBV7-9,NA,TRBJ2-7,TRBD1,CATQTGGYEQYF,TGTGCCACCCAGACAGGGGGCTACGAGCAGTACTTC
TRBV2,NA,TRBJ2-3,NA,CASRRGQTTTDTQYF,TGTGCCAGCCGACGGGGGCAGACTACCACAGATACGCAGTATTTT
TRBV5-1,few,TRBJ2-1,TRBD2,CASSLEPAGVDEQFF,TGCGCCAGCAGCTTGGAGCCAGCGGGAGTTGATGAGCAGTTCTTC
TRBV2,few,TRBJ1-2,TRBD1,CASLDRVAYTF,TGTGCCAGCTTGGACAGGGTCGCCTACACCTTC
TRBV20-1,many,TRBJ1-4,TRBD1,CSARAPGQEKLFF,TGCAGTGCTAGGGCACCGGGACAGGAAAAACTGTTTTTT
TRBV19,NA,TRBJ2-5,TRBD1,CASSSGTGPRETQYF,TGTGCCAGTAGTTCCGGGACAGGCCCCAGGGAGACCCAGTACTTC
TRBV5-1,many,TRBJ1-4,NA,CASSLQGATNEKLFF,TGCGCCAGCAGCTTACAGGGTGCAACTAATGAAAAACTGTTTTTT
TRBV19,NA,TRBJ2-7,TRBD1,CASTITSGTGIYEQYF,TGTGCCAGTACCATTACCTCCGGGACAGGGATCTACGAGCAGTACTTC
TRBV27,NA,TRBJ1-1,NA,CASSDFTEAFF,TGTGCCAGCAGCGACTTCACTGAAGCTTTCTTT
TRBV19,NA,TRBJ2-1,TRBD1,CASSGTGRDEQFF,TGTGCCAGTAGTGGGACAGGGCGGGATGAGCAGTTCTTC
TRBV5-1,few,TRBJ2-1,TRBD1,CASSRNGQGNYNEQFF,TGCGCCAGCAGCAGAAACGGACAGGGGAACTACAATGAGCAGTTCTTC
TRBV4-1,NA,TRBJ2-3,NA,CASSQDSSGSYTDTQYF,TGCGCCAGCAGCCAGGACTCCTCCGGGTCCTACACAGATACGCAGTATTTT
TRBV6-2/TRBV6-3,NA,TRBJ2-1,TRBD1,CASSYGRDRRYNEQFF,TGTGCCAGCAGTTACGGCCGGGACAGGAGGTACAATGAGCAGTTCTTC
TRBV4-1,many,TRBJ1-1,NA,CASSQTREGTEAFF,TGCGCCAGCAGCCAGACCCGGGAGGGCACTGAAGCTTTCTTT
TRBV4-2,few,TRBJ2-7,NA,CASSQVGSTQYEQYF,TGTGCCAGCAGCCAAGTTGGGTCAACCCAATACGAGCAGTACTTC
TRBV4-1,NA,TRBJ2-3,TRBD2,CASSQVGTSSDTQYF,TGCGCCAGCAGCCAAGTAGGGACTAGTTCAGATACGCAGTATTTT
TRBV7-3,NA,TRBJ2-2,NA,CASREQGYTGELFF,TGTGCCAGCAGAGAGCAAGGGTACACCGGGGAGCTGTTTTTT
TRBV20-1,many,TRBJ2-7,TRBD2,CSALLAGGRYEQYF,TGCAGTGCCTTACTAGCGGGAGGCAGGTACGAGCAGTACTTC
TRBV25-1,NA,TRBJ2-3,TRBD2,CASSESFEVSGRATDTQYF,TGTGCCAGCAGTGAATCGTTTGAAGTTAGCGGGAGGGCCACAGATACGCAGTATTTT
TRBV19,few,TRBJ2-1,TRBD1,CASSRRGLGNEQFF,TGTGCCAGTAGCCGCAGGGGGCTGGGGAATGAGCAGTTCTTC
TRBV28,NA,TRBJ1-1,NA,CASSLGFGQLEAFF,TGTGCCAGCAGTTTAGGCTTCGGGCAGCTTGAAGCTTTCTTT
TRBV15,NA,TRBJ2-5,NA,CATSNERLGTQYF,TGTGCCACCAGCAATGAGAGGCTAGGGACCCAGTACTTC
TRBV3-1,NA,TRBJ2-1,NA,CASSQWGLTGHNEQFF,TGTGCCAGCAGCCAATGGGGGCTTACAGGGCACAATGAGCAGTTCTTC
TRBV6-4,NA,TRBJ2-1,NA,CASSEFRDADEQFF,TGTGCCAGCAGTGAGTTTAGGGACGCGGATGAGCAGTTCTTC
TRBV12-3/TRBV12-4,many,TRBJ2-7,TRBD1,CASSWDRVGEQYF,TGTGCCAGCAGTTGGGACAGGGTGGGAGAGCAGTACTTC
TRBV5-1,many,TRBJ2-1,NA,CASSHRANNEQFF,TGCGCCAGCAGCCACAGGGCCAACAATGAGCAGTTCTTC
TRBV5-1,few,TRBJ2-7,TRBD1,CASSNTGTDYEQYF,TGCGCCAGCAGCAACACCGGGACAGACTACGAGCAGTACTTC
TRBV20-1,few,TRBJ2-5,TRBD2,CSAFLTGTSGGLQETQYF,TGCAGTGCCTTCTTAACCGGGACTAGCGGAGGGCTACAAGAGACCCAGTACTTC
TRBV9,many,TRBJ1-1,TRBD1,CASSVEDRKTNTEAFF,TGTGCCAGCAGCGTAGAGGACAGGAAGACGAACACTGAAGCTTTCTTT
TRBV6-2/TRBV6-3,NA,TRBJ2-3,TRBD2,CASSYSTAGPTDTQYF,TGTGCCAGCAGTTACTCGACAGCGGGGCCTACAGATACGCAGTATTTT
TRBV4-2,few,TRBJ2-2,TRBD2,CASSRAPGTRGADTGELFF,TGTGCCAGCAGCAGAGCCCCCGGGACTAGGGGGGCCGACACCGGGGAGCTGTTTTTT
TRBV18,few,TRBJ2-1,NA,CASSPSISVGINEQFF,TGTGCCAGCTCACCCTCGATTAGCGTCGGCATCAATGAGCAGTTCTTC